A single sample is the source of the 32 T cell receptor beta chains below, sequenced in a study of control samples from healthy donors and cancer patients (dated by TCRdb to between 2020 and 2021). The library was obtained by the immunoSEQ multiplex PCR assay. The immuneACCESS repertoire file appears here via TCRdb, limited to in-frame rearrangements. These files lack a portion of the clones; in checked studies, under half of the deficit traces to unresolved V genes, and the cause of the others is not known. For this sample there are roughly 160,000 clones; 80% to 90% appear just once. The ten most abundant clones make up nearly 5% of the sample. Specimen: blood. The receptors derive from a woman in her 30s in good health.

The chain joins TRBV27 to TRBJ1-6; D remains unclear. The germline CDR1 and CDR2 sequences are MNHEY and SMNVEV (reference sequence). V lost 3 bases and J 3 bases, leaving 6 bases between the germline ends. The CDR3 contains 14 residues. The CDR3 DNA sequence: TGTGCCAGCAGTTTGGCAGTCTATAATTCACCCCTCCACTTT. It codes for CASSLAVYNSPLHF.

The table lists this clone with a few counts. As DNA, the CDR3 is TGTGCCAGCTCACCACCCGGACAGGGAGGACAAGAGACCCAGTACTTC. Translation gives CASSPPGQGGQETQYF. V is TRBV18 and J is TRBJ2-5, with TRBD1 matching over 8 bases. The CDR3 has 16 residues. The V gene end was trimmed by 0 bases and the J gene end by 2 bases; junction bases not matched to a gene: 5. Per germline, CDR1 KGHSH and CDR2 LQKENI.

This chain uses TRBV4-1 with TRBJ2-1; D remains unclear. Germline CDR1 reads MGHRA; CDR2 reads YSYEKL. The CDR3 loop spans 14 amino acids. The V end lost 1 base, the J end lost 3 bases, and 7 bases lay between the germline ends. CDR3 amino acids: CASSQVRLYNEQFF. DNA for the CDR3: TGCGCCAGCAGCCAAGTGCGCCTCTACAATGAGCAGTTCTTC.

The chain couples TRBV29-1 to TRBJ1-1; TRBD1 agrees at 7 bases. Germline lookup yields CDR1 SQVTM and CDR2 ANQGSEA. CDR3 length equals 12 residues. After removal of 6 bases from V and 6 bases from J, the junction contained 7 bases not matched to a gene. For the CDR3, the DNA is TGCAGCGTCTTGAGGGGGCAGCCTGAAGCTTTCTTT. It yields the protein CSVLRGQPEAFF.

The rearrangement links TRBV6-5 to TRBJ2-3; possibly TRBD2 for D (5 bases). The germline V gene encodes CDR1 MNHEY and CDR2 SVGAGI. The CDR3 spans 14 residues. V shed 6 bases and J shed 3 bases, with 13 bases lying between them. The chain's CDR3 is CASRRASRTDTQYF. The CDR3 DNA is TGTGCCAGCAGGAGGGCTAGCAGGACAGATACGCAGTATTTT.

The J gene is TRBJ2-4, the V gene TRBV12-5; D tentatively fits TRBD1 or TRBD2 (5 bases each). Germline V gene data show CDR1 as LGHNT and CDR2 as FRNRAP. The germline V and J ends were trimmed by 2 bases and 5 bases, with 16 bases remaining between them. The CDR3 is made up of 16 amino acids. CDR3: CASGLYNPGRENIQYF. CDR3 sequence (DNA): TGTGCTAGTGGTTTGTATAACCCGGGACGAGAAAACATTCAGTACTTC.

This clone came up a few times. The V gene is TRBV7-9, the J gene TRBJ2-7, with D unresolved. V was pared by 5 bases and J by 5 bases, with 7 bases between. The CDR3 sequence is 11 residues long. Germline V gene lookup returns CDR1 SEHNR and CDR2 FQNEAQ (reference sequence). CDR3 sequence reads: CASSLTDEQYF. For the CDR3, the DNA is TGTGCCAGCAGCCTGACTGACGAGCAGTACTTC.

The rearrangement uses TRBV14 and TRBJ1-1; D may be TRBD1 (5 bases). The CDR3 extends over 15 amino acids. V shed 0 bases and J shed 4 bases, with 12 bases lying between them. Germline values: CDR1 SGHDN, CDR2 FVKESK. The CDR3 coding sequence is TGTGCCAGCAGCCAAGATACGGCGGGGACCACTGAAGCTTTCTTT. Amino acids: CASSQDTAGTTEAFF.

J is TRBJ1-2 and V is TRBV5-6, with 7 bases matching TRBD1. The CDR3 length is 13 residues. J was trimmed by 5 bases and V by 4 bases; bases with no gene match: 5. The germline CDR1 and CDR2 sequences are SGHDT and YYEEEE. The CDR3 region is CASSLRTGYGYTF. As DNA, the CDR3 is TGTGCCAGCAGCCTACGGACAGGATATGGCTACACCTTC.

The chain is built from TRBV11-2 and TRBJ2-7; a possible D gene is TRBD2 (6 bases). V was shortened by 5 bases and J by 4 bases, with 18 bases between the two germline ends. Germline assignment: CDR1 SGHAT and CDR2 FQNNGV. The CDR3 totals 15 residues. The CDR3 DNA sequence: TGTGCCAGCAGCCCGAGCGGTCTAGCGACTTACGAGCAGTACTTC. As protein: CASSPSGLATYEQYF.

The chain couples TRBV15 to TRBJ1-4, with 7 bases lining up with TRBD1. Germline V gene data show CDR1 as LNHNV and CDR2 as YYDKDF (reference sequence). This CDR3 is built from 15 residues. Trimming at V came to 1 base and at J to 7 bases, leaving 6 bases not matched to a gene. For the CDR3, the DNA is TGTGCCACCAGCAGAGCCACAGGGGCGGTTGAAAAACTGTTTTTT. Amino acids: CATSRATGAVEKLFF.

The rearrangement uses TRBV6-5 and TRBJ2-3; 7 nucleotides agree with TRBD2. Trimming cost V 6 bases and J 3 bases; bases outside gene matches: 3. Germline V gene lookup returns CDR1 MNHEY and CDR2 SVGAGI. This CDR3 is built from 13 residues. The CDR3 loop is CASRGGKTDTQYF. CDR3 DNA: TGTGCCAGCAGGGGGGGGAAGACAGATACGCAGTATTTT.

The gene calls are TRBV2 and TRBJ2-7; 11 bases are shared with TRBD2. J was trimmed by 8 bases and V by 10 bases; bases with no gene match: 19. The germline V gene encodes CDR1 SNHLY and CDR2 FYNNEI. This CDR3 spans 16 amino acids. The CDR3 here is CAIGTDPGLAVPQQYF. CDR3 in DNA: TGTGCCATCGGTACCGACCCGGGACTAGCGGTCCCACAGCAGTACTTC.

The gene calls are TRBV6-5 and TRBJ2-1, with D perhaps matching TRBD1 (8 bases). V lost 5 bases and J 3 bases, leaving 14 bases between the germline ends. Germline assignment: CDR1 MNHEY and CDR2 SVGAGI. The CDR3 sequence is 15 residues long. The CDR3 DNA reads as TGTGCCAGCAGTCCACAGGGGGGGAACTACAATGAGCAGTTCTTC. Its translation: CASSPQGGNYNEQFF.

This clone was seen just once. In DNA form, the CDR3 reads TGCAGCGTTCCTTATGACAGGGGGAATGAGCAGTTCTTC. The encoded protein is CSVPYDRGNEQFF. The genes are TRBV29-1 and TRBJ2-1; TRBD1 matches 9 bases. Trimming removed 5 bases from V and 7 bases from J; junction bases left unmatched: 6. CDR1 is SQVTM and CDR2 is ANQGSEA in the germline V gene. The CDR3 consists of 13 residues.

This chain connects TRBV6-5 to TRBJ2-5; D call uncertain. The germline V and J ends were trimmed by 0 bases and 2 bases, with 7 bases remaining between them. Germline-derived CDR1 and CDR2 are MNHEY and SVGAGI. The CDR3 runs 14 residues. CDR3 bases: TGTGCCAGCAGTTACTCCAGCAGACAAGAGACCCAGTACTTC. Translation: CASSYSSRQETQYF.

The gene calls are TRBV28 and TRBJ2-7, with a possible D match to TRBD2 (6 bases). V lost 11 bases to trimming and J lost 2 bases, with 13 bases between them. The CDR3 contains 12 residues. The V gene's germline CDR1 is MDHEN and CDR2 SYDVKM. The CDR3 nucleotides read TGTGCCGCAGGGCGGGGAACCTACGAGCAGTACTTC. Its translation: CAAGRGTYEQYF.

The chain joins TRBV5-6 to TRBJ2-3, with a possible D match to TRBD2 (5 bases). Trimming cost V 3 bases and J 2 bases, with 13 bases left between them. The CDR3 runs 15 residues. Germline V gene sequence: CDR1 SGHDT, CDR2 YYEEEE. The CDR3, as DNA: TGTGCCAGCAGCTCTGCCACCGGGGACACAGATACGCAGTATTTT. This sequence encodes CASSSATGDTDTQYF.

The rearrangement links TRBV6-1 to TRBJ2-3; 13 bases line up with TRBD2. Per germline, CDR1 MNHNS and CDR2 SASEGT. J lost 6 bases, V lost 2 bases, and 5 bases had no gene match. This CDR3 is 16 amino acids long. The CDR3 nucleotides read TGTGCCAGCAGTGAAAAACTAGCGGGAGGGCCTGATACGCAGTATTTT. As protein: CASSEKLAGGPDTQYF.

This chain joins TRBV6-4 and TRBJ1-2, with D perhaps TRBD1 (5 bases). The CDR3 covers 12 residues. The V end lost 9 bases, the J end lost 7 bases, and 15 bases lay between the germline ends. Germline V gene data show CDR1 as MRHNA and CDR2 as SNTAGT. CDR3 DNA: TGTGCCAGTCGTAGTGGGGACGGTGGCTACACCTTC. Amino acid sequence: CASRSGDGGYTF.

The V and J genes are TRBV29-1 and TRBJ2-1, with 12 bases that match TRBD2. CDR1 and CDR2 from the germline V gene are SQVTM and ANQGSEA. The ends lost 7 bases at V and 3 bases at J; junction bases unmatched: 10. This CDR3 has 16 amino acids. The CDR3 DNA sequence: TGCAGCGCCGAGGGGCTAGCGGGGGGGAACTACAATGAGCAGTTCTTC. This codes for CSAEGLAGGNYNEQFF.

This chain connects TRBV10-3 to TRBJ2-7; the match to TRBD2 covers 9 bases. After removal of 11 bases from V and 2 bases from J, the junction contained 7 bases not matched to a gene. CDR3 length: 13 residues. Germline CDR1 reads ENHRY; CDR2 reads SYGVKD. CDR3 loop: CASPVAGAYEQYV. CDR3 sequence (DNA): TGTGCCTCTCCGGTAGCGGGGGCCTACGAGCAGTACGTC.

The CDR3 region is CASSQEPLQGAYTEAFF. In DNA form, the CDR3 reads TGTGCCAGCAGCCAAGAGCCTCTGCAGGGGGCCTACACTGAAGCTTTCTTT. This chain uses TRBV4-2 with TRBJ1-1; 8 bases align to TRBD1. Trimming removed 0 bases from V and 3 bases from J; junction bases left unmatched: 9. The CDR3 totals 17 residues. Germline-derived CDR1 and CDR2 are LGHNA and YNFKEQ.

The chain carries TRBV5-1 and TRBJ2-3; D ambiguous. The V gene lost 4 bases and the J gene lost 2 bases, with 17 bases spanning the gap. The germline V gene encodes CDR1 SGHRS and CDR2 YFSETQ. This CDR3 region has 16 residues. The chain's CDR3 is CASSPSPTLATDTQYF. The CDR3 DNA is TGCGCCAGCAGCCCGAGCCCCACGCTGGCCACAGATACGCAGTATTTT.

This clone occurred a few times. The rearrangement joins TRBV2 to TRBJ2-5, with D tentatively TRBD1 (6 bases). In germline, CDR1 is SNHLY, CDR2 FYNNEI. Deletions cut 1 base from V and 1 base from J, with 10 bases between. The CDR3 is made up of 15 amino acids. The chain's CDR3 is CASSEGLDSQETQYF. The DNA of the CDR3 is TGTGCCAGCAGTGAAGGTCTGGACAGCCAAGAGACCCAGTACTTC.

The sample holds a few counts of this clone. The chain uses TRBV28 and TRBJ2-1; tentative D call: TRBD2 (5 bases). The CDR3 contains 12 residues. V lost 2 bases to trimming and J lost 7 bases, with 6 bases between them. The germline V gene encodes CDR1 MDHEN and CDR2 SYDVKM. Written as DNA, the CDR3 is TGTGCCAGCAGTTTAAGGAGGAATGAGCAGTTCTTC. As protein: CASSLRRNEQFF.

The chain is built from TRBV9 and TRBJ1-3, with 9 bases that match TRBD1. The J segment lost 6 bases and the V segment lost 4 bases, leaving 11 bases of the junction unmatched. The CDR3 length is 16 residues. Germline V gene lookup returns CDR1 SGDLS and CDR2 YYNGEE. As DNA, the CDR3 is TGTGCCAGCAGCCGATCCGCACAGGGGGCGGAAAACACCATATATTTT. As protein: CASSRSAQGAENTIYF.

The V call is TRBV28, the J call TRBJ1-3, with unresolved D. V gave up 5 bases and J gave up 7 bases, with 18 bases separating them. Germline V CDR1 and CDR2: MDHEN, SYDVKM. The CDR3 runs to 15 residues. The CDR3 DNA reads as TGTGCCAGCAGTACCAAAGACAAGAAACGGAACACCATATATTTT. Its translation: CASSTKDKKRNTIYF.

This clone was recorded only once. The gene calls are TRBV12-3 or TRBV12-4 and TRBJ2-1; D call uncertain. This CDR3 region has 12 residues. Between the trimmed V and J ends, which lost 6 bases and 2 bases, there was a span of 5 bases. CDR3 protein: CASRPAYNEQFF. The CDR3 coding sequence is TGTGCCAGCAGACCGGCCTACAATGAGCAGTTCTTC.

This clone was counted a single time. The V gene is TRBV28, the J gene TRBJ2-7, with TRBD1 matching 9 bases. This CDR3 is built from 15 residues. V lost 5 bases and J lost 7; bases outside the gene matches: 12. Germline values: CDR1 MDHEN, CDR2 SYDVKM. The CDR3 protein is CASSDPGQGVWEQYF. CDR3 nucleotides: TGTGCCAGCAGTGACCCGGGACAGGGAGTGTGGGAGCAGTACTTC.

This clone was observed a single time. The chain has TRBV6-6 and TRBJ1-4; weak D call: TRBD1 (5 bases). The V and J ends lost 7 bases and 3 bases respectively, with 12 bases between them. Germline values: CDR1 MNHNY, CDR2 SVGAGI (reference sequence). This CDR3 is built from 14 residues. CDR3 loop: CASNQGRANEKLFF. As DNA, the CDR3 is TGTGCCAGCAATCAGGGCAGGGCTAATGAAAAACTGTTTTTT.

Only one count was recorded for this clone. The chain joins TRBV5-1 to TRBJ2-2; 9 bases line up with TRBD1. The CDR3 loop spans 15 amino acids. Germline lookup yields CDR1 SGHRS and CDR2 YFSETQ. The J segment lost 4 bases and the V segment lost 3 bases, leaving 4 bases of the junction unmatched. The CDR3 sequence: CASSSGTGLTGELFF. CDR3 sequence (DNA): TGCGCCAGCAGCTCAGGGACAGGGCTCACCGGGGAGCTGTTTTTT.